This T cell receptor beta chain was identified during a study of shared clonotypes between healthy human individuals. Each of the donors was a healthy adult who was HIV-negative and had not had a recent acute infection or vaccination. Germline CDR1 and CDR2: MNHEY and SMNVEV (reference sequence). Trimming took 3 bases from V and 7 from J; bases not matched to a gene: 3. The length of the CDR3 is 15 residues. In the original workflow: Junction-only sequences without quality scores were provided by ImmunoSEQ, so filtering was different. Sequencing was performed with immunoSEQ multiplex PCR; in TCRdb, only in-frame clones are kept and a portion is missing. V, J and clone size are taken as reported in that table, and D and trimming were inferred from the DNA itself. This sample has some 2,500,000 clones, with 85% to 95% found just once.

V gene TRBV27 combines with J gene TRBJ2-2, with 12 bases that match TRBD1. The sequenced sample consisted of naive CD4+ T cells from PBMCs. Indicated subset: CD45RA+ positively selected. This sequence was found in a man aged 18 to 35 in good health. Some clones in this sample may be carry-over from other donors' samples. The chain's CDR3 is CASSFGTGGIGELFF. The CDR3 DNA is TGTGCCAGCAGTTTCGGGACAGGGGGCATCGGGGAGCTGTTTTTT.